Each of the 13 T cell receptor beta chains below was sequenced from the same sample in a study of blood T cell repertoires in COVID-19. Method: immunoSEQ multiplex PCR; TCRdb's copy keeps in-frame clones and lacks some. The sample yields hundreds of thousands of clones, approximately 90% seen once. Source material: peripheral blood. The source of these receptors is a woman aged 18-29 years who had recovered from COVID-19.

Here the CDR3 reads CSVVEQGQLLAGGTYEQYF. The CDR3 DNA is TGCAGCGTTGTGGAACAGGGACAGCTACTAGCGGGAGGAACGTACGAGCAGTACTTC. The chain recombines TRBV29-1 with TRBJ2-7, with 12 nucleotides matching TRBD2. The CDR3 has 19 amino acids. Germline V CDR1 and CDR2: SQVTM, ANQGSEA. V trimming: 4 bases; J trimming: 4 bases; junction bases outside the gene matches: 20.

The CDR3 reads CASSLGPGYGYTF. Here the CDR3 DNA reads TGTGCCAGCAGCTTAGGGCCAGGCTATGGCTACACCTTC. The chain is built from TRBV7-2 and TRBJ1-2; D remains unclear. The length of the CDR3 is 13 residues. Germline V lookup: CDR1 SGHTA, CDR2 FQGNSA. The germline V and J ends were trimmed by 1 base and 4 bases, with 7 bases remaining between them.

The CDR3 loop is CASTRTGGDYGYTF. CDR3 coding DNA: TGTGCCAGTACCCGGACAGGGGGCGACTATGGCTACACCTTC. The V call is TRBV19, the J call TRBJ1-2; TRBD1 matches at 11 bases. V dropped 7 bases and J dropped 3; count of bases not matched to a gene: 4. Germline V gives CDR1 LNHDA, CDR2 SQIVND (reference sequence). CDR3 length: 14 amino acids. Using reference TRBV19 and TRBJ1-2 for the parts outside the CDR3, the full variable domain is DGGITQSPKYLFRKEGQNVTLSCEQNLNHDAMYWYRQDPGQGLRLIYYSQIVNDFQKGDIAEGYSVSREKKESFPLTVTSAQKNPTAFYLCASTRTGGDYGYTFGSGTRLTVV.

The CDR3 spells CASSLGVRGRTAYEQYF. The CDR3 bases are TGTGCCAGCAGCTTAGGCGTACGCGGGAGGACGGCCTACGAGCAGTACTTC. The chain joins TRBV13 to TRBJ2-7; 8 nucleotides line up with TRBD2. The germline V gene encodes CDR1 PRHDT and CDR2 FYEKMQ (reference sequence). The length of the CDR3 is 17 residues. J gave up 2 bases and V 0 bases, and 9 bases lay outside the gene matches.

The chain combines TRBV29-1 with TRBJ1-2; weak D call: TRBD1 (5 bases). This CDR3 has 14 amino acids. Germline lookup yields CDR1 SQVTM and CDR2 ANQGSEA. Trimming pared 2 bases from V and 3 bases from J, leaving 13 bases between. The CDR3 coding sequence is TGCAGCGTTGAATCCCAGGGTTTCCACTATGGCTACACCTTC. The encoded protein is CSVESQGFHYGYTF.

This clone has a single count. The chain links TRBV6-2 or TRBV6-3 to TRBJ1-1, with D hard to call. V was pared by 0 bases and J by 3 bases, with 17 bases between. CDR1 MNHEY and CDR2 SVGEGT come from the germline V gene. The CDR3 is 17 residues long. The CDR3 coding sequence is TGTGCCAGCAGTTACTCGAGAGGTGGCAAGAGTTACACTGAAGCTTTCTTT. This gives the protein CASSYSRGGKSYTEAFF.

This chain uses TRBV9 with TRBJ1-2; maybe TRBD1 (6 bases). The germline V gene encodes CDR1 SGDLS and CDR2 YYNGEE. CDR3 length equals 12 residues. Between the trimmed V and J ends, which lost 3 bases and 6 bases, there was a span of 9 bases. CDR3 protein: CASSASGDGYTF. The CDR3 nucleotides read TGTGCCAGCAGCGCGTCAGGGGATGGCTACACCTTC.

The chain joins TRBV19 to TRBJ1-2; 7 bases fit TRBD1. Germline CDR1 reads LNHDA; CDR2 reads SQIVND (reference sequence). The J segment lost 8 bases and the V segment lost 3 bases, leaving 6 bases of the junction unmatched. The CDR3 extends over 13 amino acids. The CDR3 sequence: CASSMWQGDGYTF. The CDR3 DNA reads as TGTGCCAGTAGTATGTGGCAGGGGGACGGCTACACCTTC.

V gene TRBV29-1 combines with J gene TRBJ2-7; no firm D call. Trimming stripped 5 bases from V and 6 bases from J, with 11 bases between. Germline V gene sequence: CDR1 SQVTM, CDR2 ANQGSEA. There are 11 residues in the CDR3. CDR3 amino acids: CSVSTVGEQYF. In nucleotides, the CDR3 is TGCAGCGTTTCAACCGTCGGCGAGCAGTACTTC.

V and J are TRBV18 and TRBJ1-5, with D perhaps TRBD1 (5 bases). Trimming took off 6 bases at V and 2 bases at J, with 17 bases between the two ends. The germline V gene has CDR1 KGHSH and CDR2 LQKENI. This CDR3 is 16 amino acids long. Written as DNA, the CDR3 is TGTGCCAGCTCCCGTGGGGGGGGTCGACGCAATCAGCCCCAGCATTTT. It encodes CASSRGGGRRNQPQHF.

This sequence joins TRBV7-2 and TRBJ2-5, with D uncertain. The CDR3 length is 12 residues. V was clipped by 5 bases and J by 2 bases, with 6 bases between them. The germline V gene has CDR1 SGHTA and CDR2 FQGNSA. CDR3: CASSQWQETQYF. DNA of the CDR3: TGTGCCAGCAGCCAGTGGCAAGAGACCCAGTACTTC.

The CDR3 nucleotides read TGTGCCAGCAGCTTGGGAGTCGGGGTGGATACGCAGTATTTT. Protein: CASSLGVGVDTQYF. This chain joins TRBV5-6 and TRBJ2-3; tentative D call: TRBD2 (5 bases). The germline V gene has CDR1 SGHDT and CDR2 YYEEEE. Trimming stripped 0 bases from V and 6 bases from J, with 11 bases between. The CDR3 totals 14 residues.

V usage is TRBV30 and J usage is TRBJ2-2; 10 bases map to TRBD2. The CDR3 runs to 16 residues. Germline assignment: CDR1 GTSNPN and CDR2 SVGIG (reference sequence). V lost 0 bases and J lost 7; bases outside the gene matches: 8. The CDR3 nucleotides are TGTGCCTGGAGTGTGAGGCTAGCGGGAGCTATCGGGGAGCTGTTTTTT. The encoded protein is CAWSVRLAGAIGELFF.